These 20 T cell receptor beta chains originate from one sample sequenced in a study of glioma-infiltrating T cells. Amplification of TCR alpha and beta CDR3 regions from RNA used iRepertoire nested multiplex PCR. TCRdb independently ran MiXCR on the multiplex PCR reads; one entry per CDR3 protein. Among tens of thousands of distinct CDR3 sequences listed, approximately 22% were seen once. Specimen: glioma tissue, nonneoplastic brain tissue, or PBMCs (not recorded which). These receptor sequences come from a human donor with low-grade glioma or glioblastoma, undergoing nonglioma brain surgery, or in good health (not recorded which).

This clonotype was detected ten times or more. The rearrangement uses TRBV18 and TRBJ1-1; D is possibly TRBD1 (5 bases). V was trimmed by 3 bases and J by 4 bases, leaving 12 bases between them. This CDR3 region has 14 residues. Germline CDR1 KGHSH, CDR2 LQKENI. The CDR3 DNA sequence: TGTGCCAGCTCACCTACTACAGGAACCACTGAAGCTTTCTTT. This sequence encodes CASSPTTGTTEAFF.

This clonotype is medium-sized in the sample. The gene calls are TRBV6-2 or TRBV6-3 and TRBJ1-2, with D unclear. Trimming cost V 6 bases and J 4 bases, with 12 bases left between them. The CDR3 covers 13 residues. The germline gives CDR1 MNHEY, CDR2 SVGEGT. The chain's CDR3 is CASRMAGIYGYTF. CDR3 in DNA: TGTGCCAGCAGAATGGCGGGGATCTATGGCTACACCTTC.

A word on this clonotype: The junction and the germline gene differ at one end; a read error may be behind it. The J gene is TRBJ1-2, the V gene TRBV7-9, with a possible D match to TRBD1 (5 bases). The CDR3 contains 15 residues. The germline V gene has CDR1 SEHNR and CDR2 FQNEAQ (reference sequence). CDR3 nucleotide sequence: TGCGCCAGCAGCTTGGAGGATGCAGGGTTGGTTGGCTACACCTTC. As protein: CASSLEDAGLVGYTF.

The chain joins TRBV7-9 to TRBJ2-1; D not resolved. Germline V gives CDR1 SEHNR, CDR2 FQNEAQ (reference sequence). The CDR3 consists of 16 residues. The V and J ends lost 5 bases and 7 bases respectively, with 21 bases between them. The chain's CDR3 is CASSRPGRSGGNEQFF. Here the CDR3 DNA reads TGTGCCAGCAGCCGCCCCGGACGGTCGGGCGGAAATGAGCAGTTCTTC.

Concerning this clonotype: This may come from a read error, since a much larger clone is one base off. The chain joins TRBV18 to TRBJ2-7; 7 nucleotides align to TRBD1. Germline V gene sequence: CDR1 KGHSH, CDR2 LQKENI. This CDR3 region has 13 residues. Written as DNA, the CDR3 is TGTTCCAGCTCACCCCACACAGGGGAAGAGCAGTACTTC. Translated: CSSSPHTGEEQYF.

The chain joins TRBV12-3 or TRBV12-4 to TRBJ1-5; 7 bases line up with TRBD1. V dropped 5 bases and J dropped 3; count of bases not matched to a gene: 4. This CDR3 comprises 14 residues. This CDR3 reads CASSRDSSNQPQHF. The CDR3 region has the DNA TGTGCCAGCAGTAGGGACAGCTCCAATCAGCCCCAGCATTTT.

This clonotype was seen a handful of times. This sequence may be a read error, since a much larger clone differs from it by one base. The chain carries TRBV6-2 or TRBV6-3 and TRBJ2-7; D may be TRBD1 (5 bases). V lost 7 bases and J 0 bases, leaving 16 bases between the germline ends. This CDR3 region has 15 residues. Germline V gives CDR1 MNHEY, CDR2 SVGEGT. CDR3 region: CASITVRDASYEQYF. CDR3 DNA: TGTGCCAGCATTACGGTCAGGGATGCCTCCTACGAGCAGTACTTC.

This clonotype was detected many times. V gene TRBV6-1 combines with J gene TRBJ1-3, with TRBD1 matching 10 bases. The trim removed 6 bases at V and 2 bases at J, leaving 4 bases unmatched. This CDR3 has 15 residues. Germline values: CDR1 MNHNS, CDR2 SASEGT. CDR3 sequence reads: CASRRQGAAGNTIYF. For the CDR3, the DNA is TGTGCCAGCAGACGACAGGGGGCAGCTGGAAACACCATATATTTT.

This clonotype was seen many times. The V call is TRBV6-1, the J call TRBJ2-1; D remains ambiguous. Between the trimmed V and J ends, which lost 5 bases and 0 bases, there was a span of 20 bases. The CDR3 has 18 residues. Germline CDR1 reads MNHNS; CDR2 reads SASEGT. The CDR3 is CASSIFLGGPGSYNEQFF. DNA for the CDR3: TGTGCCAGCAGTATATTTTTAGGCGGACCAGGCTCCTACAATGAGCAGTTCTTC.

This clonotype was observed a few times. The rearrangement links TRBV7-9 to TRBJ2-2; possible D gene TRBD2, 5 bases. The CDR3 consists of 14 residues. The V end was cut by 0 bases, the J end by 13 bases, with 15 bases between. Germline V gives CDR1 SEHNR, CDR2 FQNEAQ (reference sequence). The CDR3 sequence is CASSLAAAGKGLFF. Here the CDR3 DNA reads TGTGCCAGCAGCTTAGCCGCTGCCGGGAAAGGGCTGTTTTTT. Full variable domain (outside the CDR3, taken from reference TRBV7-9 and TRBJ2-2): DTGVSQNPRHKITKRGQNVTFRCDPISEHNRLYWYRQTLGQGPEFLTYFQNEAQLEKSRLLSDRFSAERPKGSFSTLEIQRTEQGDSAMYLCASSLAAAGKGLFFGEGSRLTVL.

This clonotype has ten or more counts. The chain carries TRBV6-1 and TRBJ2-7; 7 bases fit TRBD2. J was trimmed by 2 bases and V by 3 bases; bases with no gene match: 4. Looked up from germline, CDR1 is MNHNS and CDR2 is SASEGT. This CDR3 has 14 residues. The CDR3: CASSDLGTTYEQYF. The CDR3 nucleotides read TGTGCCAGCAGTGATCTGGGGACTACCTACGAGCAGTACTTC.

The sample holds many counts of this clonotype. CDR3: CASSPARGGTGELFF. CDR3 DNA: TGTGCCAGCAGTCCGGCCCGCGGCGGCACCGGGGAGCTGTTTTTT. The rearrangement uses TRBV6-1 and TRBJ2-2; D is undetermined. The CDR3 extends over 15 amino acids. The germline V gene encodes CDR1 MNHNS and CDR2 SASEGT. Between the trimmed V and J ends, which lost 5 bases and 4 bases, there was a span of 14 bases.

This clonotype has more than one count but fewer than ten. The chain uses TRBV9 and TRBJ1-5; weak D call: TRBD1 (5 bases). The CDR3 length is 15 residues. The V gene lost 4 bases and the J gene lost 5 bases, with 16 bases spanning the gap. Germline CDR1 is SGDLS and CDR2 is YYNGEE. CDR3 sequence (DNA): TGTGCCAGCAGCAGGGGCAACCAAAATTATCAGCCCCAGCATTTT. It codes for CASSRGNQNYQPQHF.

As concerns this clonotype: Just one base apart from a much larger clone, this may be a read error. The V and J genes are TRBV5-4 and TRBJ2-1; 11 positions agree with TRBD2. CDR1 is SGHNT and CDR2 is YYREEE in the germline V gene (reference sequence). The CDR3 totals 15 residues. Trimming cost V 1 base and J 10 bases; bases outside gene matches: 7. CDR3 amino acids: CASSLTSGSIYEQFF. The CDR3 region has the DNA TGTGCCAGCAGCTTGACTAGCGGGAGTATATACGAGCAGTTCTTC.

The chain carries TRBV11-2 and TRBJ2-3; 9 bases line up with TRBD2. J lost 6 bases, V lost 3 bases, and 13 bases had no gene match. The CDR3 extends over 17 amino acids. Germline loops: CDR1 SGHAT, CDR2 FQNNGV. The CDR3 coding sequence is TGTGCCAGCAGCTTCTCTCCTAGCGGGGCCACGGGGGATACGCAGTATTTT. Its translation is CASSFSPSGATGDTQYF. The whole variable domain, remainder taken from reference TRBV11-2 and TRBJ2-3, is EAGVAQSPRYKIIEKRQSVAFWCNPISGHATLYWYQQILGQGPKLLIQFQNNGVVDDSQLPKDRFSAERLKGVDSTLKIQPAKLEDSAVYLCASSFSPSGATGDTQYFGPGTRLTVL.

The chain carries TRBV11-2 and TRBJ2-5; D unclear. The CDR3 length is 13 residues. Looked up from germline, CDR1 is SGHAT and CDR2 is FQNNGV. V dropped 1 base and J dropped 7 bases, with 10 bases sitting between them. The CDR3 loop is CASSLGESGTQYF. DNA of the CDR3: TGTGCCAGCAGCTTAGGAGAGTCTGGGACCCAGTACTTC.

This clonotype was recorded at least ten times. The chain joins TRBV19 to TRBJ1-2; 7 bases agree with TRBD1. Germline CDR1 and CDR2: LNHDA and SQIVND (reference sequence). The length of the CDR3 is 12 residues. V lost 8 bases to trimming and J lost 3 bases; unmatched junction nucleotides: 3. Here the CDR3 reads CASRQGDYGYTF. CDR3 nucleotide sequence: TGTGCCAGTCGACAGGGCGACTATGGCTACACCTTC. Combining the CDR3 with reference TRBV19 and TRBJ1-2 gives the whole variable domain DGGITQSPKYLFRKEGQNVTLSCEQNLNHDAMYWYRQDPGQGLRLIYYSQIVNDFQKGDIAEGYSVSREKKESFPLTVTSAQKNPTAFYLCASRQGDYGYTFGSGTRLTVV.

This clonotype was counted only a few times. CDR3 sequence (DNA): TGTGCCAGCAGCCAAAGAGTTAGCGGGGGGCGGACAGATACGCAGTATTTT. It is translated as CASSQRVSGGRTDTQYF. The chain is built from TRBV3-1 and TRBJ2-3, with TRBD2 matching 10 bases. CDR1 LGHDT and CDR2 YNNKEL come from the germline V gene (reference sequence). The CDR3 contains 17 residues. After removal of 2 bases from V and 3 bases from J, the junction contained 8 bases not matched to a gene.

CDR3: CASSVVPHGGQETQYF. Here the CDR3 DNA reads TGTGCCAGCAGCGTAGTGCCCCACGGGGGCCAAGAGACCCAGTACTTC. J is TRBJ2-5 and V is TRBV2, with D possibly being TRBD2 (6 bases). V dropped 6 bases and J dropped 1 base, with 18 bases sitting between them. The CDR3 runs 16 residues. Per the germline V gene, CDR1 is SNHLY and CDR2 is FYNNEI.

The chain links TRBV2 to TRBJ2-3, with D tentatively TRBD1 or TRBD2 (7 bases each). The CDR3 totals 14 residues. Germline V gene lookup returns CDR1 SNHLY and CDR2 FYNNEI. V lost 10 bases and J lost 3, with 17 bases in between. CDR3 region: CATSTSRGTDTQYF. Here the CDR3 DNA reads TGTGCCACCTCGACTAGCAGGGGGACAGATACGCAGTATTTT.